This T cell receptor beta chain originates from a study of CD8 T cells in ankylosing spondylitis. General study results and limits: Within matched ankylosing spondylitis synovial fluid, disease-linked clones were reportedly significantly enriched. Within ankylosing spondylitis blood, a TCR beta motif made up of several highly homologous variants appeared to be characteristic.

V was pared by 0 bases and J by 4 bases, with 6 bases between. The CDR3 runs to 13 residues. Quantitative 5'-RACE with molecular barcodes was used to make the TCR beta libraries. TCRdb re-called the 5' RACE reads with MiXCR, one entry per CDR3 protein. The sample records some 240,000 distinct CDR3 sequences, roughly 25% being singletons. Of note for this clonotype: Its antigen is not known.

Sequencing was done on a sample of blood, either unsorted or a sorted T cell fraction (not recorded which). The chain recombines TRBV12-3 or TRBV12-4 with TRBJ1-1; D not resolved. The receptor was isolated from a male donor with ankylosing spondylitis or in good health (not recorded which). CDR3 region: CASSLASGTEAFF. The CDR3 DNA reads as TGTGCCAGCAGTTTAGCATCTGGCACTGAAGCTTTCTTT.